This TCR beta chain was captured in a study of graft-versus-host responses after intestinal transplantation. Study-wide context: Among the recipients, all got anti-thymocyte globulin induction and then tacrolimus and steroids for 3 to 4 years.

On this clone itself: The antigen is not known.

The method was immunoSEQ multiplex PCR; TCRdb's version includes in-frame clones alone and lacks a portion of them. The data show fewer than 9,500 clones, under 80% seen once. To release intraepithelial and lamina propria lymphocytes, the graft tissue was processed. Whole-study results and caveats: High graft-versus-host to host-versus-graft T cell clonal ratios marked allografts of patients with graft-donor macrochimerism. GvH clones occurred in recipient marrow; some first appeared in ileum or blood. Maximum circulating GvH clone levels tracked with early post-transplant HvG decreases.

This CDR3 region has 14 residues. V lost 6 bases and J 0 bases, leaving 11 bases between the germline ends. Germline CDR1 reads SGHAT; CDR2 reads FQDESV (reference sequence). V usage is TRBV11-1 and J usage is TRBJ1-1; D is unclear. The sequence was obtained from a human patient who received an intestinal transplant, so some T cells may come from the graft donor. Source: ileum tissue, taken 494 days after intestinal transplant. The DNA for the CDR3 is TGTGCCAGCAGTCACAGCTACATGAACACTGAAGCTTTCTTT. Translated: CASSHSYMNTEAFF.